The source of this TCR beta chain is a study of technical replicates of blood from a few donors (dated by TCRdb to 2016 to 2017). To note about this clone: Its target antigen remains unknown. Base qualities are not recorded, but no much larger clone differs from it by a single base.

The library came from the immunoSEQ multiplex PCR assay. The source is immuneACCESS, and TCRdb retained only in-frame sequences with V and J called. Part of the clones is not carried over; for the studies checked, unresolved V genes explain less than half of this, and the remainder is unexplained. The sample profile shows around 100,000 clones; just under 95% of them were found once. The leading ten clones occupy approximately 0.33% of the sample. CDR1 SGHAT and CDR2 FQNNGV were looked up in the germline V gene. V is clipped by 4 bases and J by 5 bases, and the sequence between their germline boundaries is 9 bases long. Taken from cysteine to phenylalanine, the CDR3 has 13 residues. The CDR3 DNA has 39 bases and is translated from base 1.

This receptor chain uses TRBV11-2 and TRBJ2-1, and TRBD2 may be the D gene, going by 6 matching bases. This TCR came from a human donor in good health. Sequencing was done on a sample of T cells isolated from PBMCs. The CDR3 protein is CASSSERDNEQFF. The bases are TGTGCCAGCAGCTCCGAGCGGGACAATGAGCAGTTCTTC.